A selection of T cell receptor beta chains follows, all from one sample in a study of molecular identifiers for immune sequencing clone quantification. TCRdb processed the PCR reads anew with MiXCR; each CDR3 protein has one entry. The sample lists about 630,000 distinct CDR3 sequences, 25% occurring once. Sequencing used naive CD8+ T cells from blood, with Jurkat cell RNA spiked in. The source is a human donor in good health. Some libraries in this study had Jurkat cell RNA spiked in. The CDR3 runs from the conserved cysteine through the conserved F or W. A D gene is named only where the DNA matches it firmly. Some rows mark clone size as missing; the rest say once, few, many or name a class of expanded clone.

>.|TRBV6-2/TRBV6-3|TRBD2|TRBJ2-1
TGTGCCAGCAGTTCCACCTCGGGACTAGCGGGAAGGTCCGTAGACAATGAGCAGTTCTTC
CASSSTSGLAGRSVDNEQFF
>many|TRBV5-4|TRBD1|TRBJ2-3
TGTGCCAGCAGCACGAGACAGGGAAAGTTGCGAGATACGCAGTATTTT
CASSTRQGKLRDTQYF
>many|TRBV18|.|TRBJ2-5
TGTGCCAGCTCACCACCGATCCGGGACCAAGAGACCCAGTACTTC
CASSPPIRDQETQYF
>many|TRBV28|TRBD2|TRBJ2-7
TGTGCCAGCAGTCCACGGGACTACTCCTACGAGCAGTACTTC
CASSPRDYSYEQYF
>.|TRBV6-5|TRBD2|TRBJ2-1
TGTGCCAGCAGTTACGTACTAGCGGGAGGGGATGAGCAGTTCTTC
CASSYVLAGGDEQFF
>few|TRBV6-5|TRBD1|TRBJ2-1
TGTGCCAGCAGTTACTCGATGGACAGGGACTGGAGCAATGAGCAGTTCTTC
CASSYSMDRDWSNEQFF
>many|TRBV5-1|TRBD1|TRBJ2-7
TGCGCCAGCAGCGCCGGACAGGGGGTGAGCGAGCAGTACTTC
CASSAGQGVSEQYF
>.|TRBV27|TRBD1|TRBJ1-1
TGTGCCAGCATAATCCGGACAGGGGCCAGCACTGAAGCTTTCTTT
CASIIRTGASTEAFF
>many|TRBV27|TRBD1|TRBJ1-1
TGCGCCAGCAGGACAGGGACTGAAGCTTTCTTT
CASRTGTEAFF
>.|TRBV4-1|.|TRBJ1-2
TGCGCCAGCAGCCAAGGAATGGGGCAGGACTATGGCTACACCTTC
CASSQGMGQDYGYTF
>.|TRBV20-1|.|TRBJ1-3
TGCAGTGCTAGTGAGACATTCTCTGGAAACACCATATATTTT
CSASETFSGNTIYF
>few|TRBV20-1|.|TRBJ1-2
TGCGCGGGGGCTGGCGGCTACACCTTC
CAGAGGYTF
>.|TRBV4-1|.|TRBJ2-2
TGCGCCAGCAGCCCACAGGAAACCACCGGGGAGCTGTTTTTT
CASSPQETTGELFF
>.|TRBV27|.|TRBJ2-2
TGTGCCAGCAGAGGAGGATACACCGGGGAGCCGTTTTTT
CASRGGYTGEPFF
>many|TRBV4-3|.|TRBJ2-3
TGCGCCAGCAGCCAAACTATTTCCCCCTACACAGATACGCAGTATTTT
CASSQTISPYTDTQYF
>.|TRBV20-1|TRBD1|TRBJ2-7
TGCAGTGCTAGAGATTTCCCGGGACAGGGGGCTTCCGAGCAGTACTTC
CSARDFPGQGASEQYF
>.|TRBV4-2|TRBD1|TRBJ1-2
TGTGCCAGCGGCCCTCTTGGGACAGGGGTTGTAGGCTACACCTTC
CASGPLGTGVVGYTF
>.|TRBV6-2/TRBV6-3|.|TRBJ2-6
TGTGCCAGCAGTTTGGAGGGTTTCGGCCACGGGTTGGCTGGGGCCAACGTCCTGACTTTC
CASSLEGFGHGLAGANVLTF
>.|TRBV30|.|TRBJ1-4
TGTGCCTGGAGTGGGGGGCTAACTAATGAAAAACCGTTTTTT
CAWSGGLTNEKPFF
>many|TRBV15|.|TRBJ2-3
TGTGCCACCAGCAGAGATTTGTTAGCGGAGACAGATACGCAGTATTTT
CATSRDLLAETDTQYF
>once|TRBV12-3/TRBV12-4|.|TRBJ2-5
TGTGCCAGCAGTTTATGGGGGGACCAAGACACCCAGTACTTT
CASSLWGDQDTQYF
>.|TRBV6-2/TRBV6-3|.|TRBJ2-1
TGTGCCAGCAGTTACGGCGGTCGCTCCTACAATGAGCAGTTCTTC
CASSYGGRSYNEQFF
>few|TRBV4-1|TRBD2|TRBJ2-1
TGCGCCAGCAGCCAAGAAAGACTAGCGGGGTACAATGAGCAGTTCTTC
CASSQERLAGYNEQFF
>.|TRBV5-6|TRBD1|TRBJ1-6
TGTGCCAGCAGCGTGACAGGGACCCGTTCACCCCTCCACTTT
CASSVTGTRSPLHF
>once|TRBV27|.|TRBJ1-6
TGTGCCAGCAGTGACCGGGAACGTGTATCACCCCTCCACTTT
CASSDRERVSPLHF
>.|TRBV4-3|TRBD1|TRBJ1-2
TGCGCCAGCAGCCAGAACAGGGGGCTGCGCGATGGCTACCCCTTC
CASSQNRGLRDGYPF
>.|TRBV5-8|TRBD2|TRBJ2-3
TGTGCCAGCAGCGCGGGACTATACACAGATACGCAGTATTTT
CASSAGLYTDTQYF
>many|TRBV12-3/TRBV12-4|.|TRBJ1-5
TGTGCCAGCACAGGTGACCATCTCAGGGGTAATCAGCCCCAGCATTTT
CASTGDHLRGNQPQHF
>many|TRBV24-1|.|TRBJ2-2
TGTGCCACCAGTGAGGAAGGGGAGGCCACCGGGGAGCTGTTTTTT
CATSEEGEATGELFF
>.|TRBV30|.|TRBJ1-1
TGTGCCTGGAGCATAAAGAACCCTGACGCTTTCTTT
CAWSIKNPDAFF
>many|TRBV9|.|TRBJ2-5
TGTGCCAGCAGCGCCGGCGGACTGTCAGAGACCCAGTACTTC
CASSAGGLSETQYF
>few|TRBV6-2/TRBV6-3|.|TRBJ2-1
TGTGCCAGCAGTTATGCTGGGGCAGGAAGCTCCTACAATGAGCAGTTCTTC
CASSYAGAGSSYNEQFF
>many|TRBV5-8|TRBD1|TRBJ2-7
TGTGCCAGCAGGAACCGGGACAGGGGTGCCTACGAGCAGTACTTC
CASRNRDRGAYEQYF
>many|TRBV29-1|.|TRBJ2-3
TGCAGCGTCTCAGGACGGGATACGAGCACAGATACGCAGTATTTT
CSVSGRDTSTDTQYF
>few|TRBV9|TRBD2|TRBJ2-3
TGTGCCAGCAGTGGTAATACGGGAGGATCATCAGCTAGCACAGATACGCAGTATTTT
CASSGNTGGSSASTDTQYF
>many|TRBV24-1|.|TRBJ1-5
TGTGCCACCAGTGATTTGCCCCTTCAGGCGGGTCAGCCCCAGCATTTT
CATSDLPLQAGQPQHF
>few|TRBV11-2|.|TRBJ2-7
TGTGCCAGCAGCTCCCACGGGAGCTCCTACGAGCAGTACTTC
CASSSHGSSYEQYF
>.|TRBV27|.|TRBJ2-5
TGTGCCAGCAGCCCCCGCCCGGTGATGGGGGTAGAGACCCAGTACTTC
CASSPRPVMGVETQYF
>few|TRBV20-1|TRBD2|TRBJ2-1
TGCAGTGCTGAGCGCCGGGACTATCCATACAATGAGCAGTTCTTC
CSAERRDYPYNEQFF
>many|TRBV4-1|TRBD1|TRBJ1-4
TGCGCCAGCAGCCAACTGACCAGGGGGGCTAATGAAAAACTGTTTTTT
CASSQLTRGANEKLFF
>many|TRBV28|.|TRBJ2-3
TGTGCCAGCAGTACCGGAGGGCCTCGATATACGCAGTATTTT
CASSTGGPRYTQYF
>many|TRBV4-3|TRBD1|TRBJ2-1
TGCGCCAGCAGCCAAGATCGGCAGGGGGCGAACAATGAGCAGTTCTTC
CASSQDRQGANNEQFF
>many|TRBV3-1|.|TRBJ2-3
TGTGCCAGCAGCCAAGATTACTCAACCTCACGGGAAGATACGCAGTATTTT
CASSQDYSTSREDTQYF
>.|TRBV6-5|.|TRBJ1-3
TGTGCCAGCAGTTCCCGACAGGTGATCGTTGGAAACACCATATATTTT
CASSSRQVIVGNTIYF
>.|TRBV4-1|.|TRBJ2-7
TGCGCCAGCTGCCAAGCTCCCGGTTCTACCTACGAGCAGTACTTC
CASCQAPGSTYEQYF
>many|TRBV13|TRBD2|TRBJ2-7
TGTGCCAGCAGCTTATGGGGGTCGGGGGGAGAAGCCTACGAGCAGTACTTC
CASSLWGSGGEAYEQYF